The rows below give T cell receptor beta chains drawn from one sample of a study of blood T cell repertoires in COVID-19. Profiled with immunoSEQ multiplex PCR; TCRdb holds only in-frame clones, not every one. The data show about 160,000 clones, over 80% seen once. The source material was peripheral blood. The receptors shown here come from a woman aged 80 or older with active or convalescent COVID-19. CDR3s include the opening cysteine and the closing phenylalanine or tryptophan. The D gene is left open where the match is weak. The listing skips clone size in some rows; elsewhere it reads once, few, many or a size class.

TRBJ1-1,NA,TRBV6-2/TRBV6-3,18,TRBD1,TGTGCCAGCAGTTACTGGGGGTTTCGGACAGGGGCGAACACTGAAGCTTTCTTT,CASSYWGFRTGANTEAFF
TRBJ1-1,NA,TRBV6-6,12,NA,TGTGCCAGCAGACCGCAGGGGCCTGAAGCTTTCTTT,CASRPQGPEAFF
TRBJ1-2,NA,TRBV9,15,TRBD1,TGTGCCAGCAGCGTAGGGGTGGGACAGGGGGGAGGCTACACCTTC,CASSVGVGQGGGYTF
TRBJ1-6,NA,TRBV27,19,NA,TGTGCCAGCAGACACCACCACGGGGGGGAGATATCCTATAATTCACCCCTCCACTTT,CASRHHHGGEISYNSPLHF
TRBJ1-3,NA,TRBV7-2,16,NA,TGTGCCAGCAGCTTATTGGGGGGGGCGCTTGGAAACACCATATATTTT,CASSLLGGALGNTIYF
TRBJ2-7,few,TRBV7-2,14,TRBD1,TGTGCCAGCAGCTTCTGGGACAGGGGGCGTGAGCAGTACTTC,CASSFWDRGREQYF
TRBJ1-2,NA,TRBV5-1,16,NA,TGCGCCAGCAGCTTGGCCGAGTCCGGACTATACTATGGCTACACCTTC,CASSLAESGLYYGYTF
TRBJ2-2,NA,TRBV18,15,TRBD1,TGTGCCAGCTCACCCTCAGGGGGGAACACCGGGGAGCTGTTTTTT,CASSPSGGNTGELFF
TRBJ1-6,NA,TRBV9,16,TRBD1,TGTGCCAGCAGCGTAGGGACAGGGGGGTATAATTCACCCCTCCACTTT,CASSVGTGGYNSPLHF
TRBJ2-5,NA,TRBV12-3/TRBV12-4,12,NA,TGTGCCAGCAGCCAAATCAAAGAGACCCAGTACTTC,CASSQIKETQYF
TRBJ2-5,NA,TRBV4-2,15,NA,TGTGCCAGCAGCCAAGATATGGGAGGCCGGGAGACCCAGTACTTC,CASSQDMGGRETQYF
TRBJ1-1,NA,TRBV19,15,NA,TGTGCCAGTAGTATCCCCAAGGGGCTGGTCACTGAAGCTTTCTTT,CASSIPKGLVTEAFF
TRBJ1-1,NA,TRBV2,15,NA,TGTGCCAGCAGTGAGGTACAGGGTGCGGGTACTGAAGCTTTCTTT,CASSEVQGAGTEAFF
TRBJ2-1,NA,TRBV10-3,17,NA,TGTGCCATCAGTGAGCTAGGGGGTCAAAGCTCCTACAATGAGCAGTTCTTC,CAISELGGQSSYNEQFF
TRBJ1-4,NA,TRBV18,14,NA,TGTGCCAGCTCACCGGCGGGGATAATTGAAAAACTGTTTTTT,CASSPAGIIEKLFF
TRBJ1-1,NA,TRBV6-2/TRBV6-3,15,TRBD1,TGTGCCAGCAGTTCCAGGGGACAGGGGAGGACTGAAGCTTTCTTT,CASSSRGQGRTEAFF
TRBJ2-2,NA,TRBV4-3,20,TRBD1,TGCGCCAGCAGCCAAGATAAGGTTGGGGGGAGACAGGGGGCCGCCGGGGAGCTGTTTTTT,CASSQDKVGGRQGAAGELFF
TRBJ1-2,NA,TRBV27,17,NA,TGTGCCAGCAGTCCCCCTGCGAGGCAGGGGATTAACTATGGCTACACCTTC,CASSPPARQGINYGYTF
TRBJ1-2,NA,TRBV4-3,15,TRBD1,TGCGCCAGCAGCCAAGCGGCAGGGGGCGAGTATGGCTACACCTTC,CASSQAAGGEYGYTF
TRBJ2-7,NA,TRBV5-1,14,TRBD1,TGCGCCAGCAGCACAGGACAGGGGGCGTACGAGCAGTACTTC,CASSTGQGAYEQYF
TRBJ2-1,NA,TRBV4-3,15,TRBD2,TGCGCCAGCAGCCAAGATCAGGCTAGCGGGGATGAGCAGTTCTTC,CASSQDQASGDEQFF
TRBJ1-1,NA,TRBV10-3,14,NA,TGTGCCATCAGTGGGCAGGAGGGGAACACTGAAGCTTTCTTT,CAISGQEGNTEAFF
TRBJ1-5,NA,TRBV10-2,16,TRBD1,TGCGCCAGCAGTGAATGGACAGGGGGTGGCAATCAGCCCCAGCATTTT,CASSEWTGGGNQPQHF
TRBJ2-3,NA,TRBV10-2,16,TRBD2,TGCGCCAGCAGTGAGGAGCGGGGGGCCAACACAGATACGCAGTATTTT,CASSEERGANTDTQYF
TRBJ1-2,NA,TRBV18,16,TRBD1,TGTGCCAGCTCACCTAATTTAGGGACAGGCAACTATGGCTACACCTTC,CASSPNLGTGNYGYTF
TRBJ1-6,NA,TRBV3-1/TRBV3-2,17,TRBD1,TGTGCCAGCAGCCAAGGGCGACGACAGGGGTATAATTCACCCCTCCACTTT,CASSQGRRQGYNSPLHF
TRBJ1-1,NA,TRBV25-1,16,TRBD1,TGTGCCAGCAGTACCGGGACAGGGTTGAGGAGCACTGAAGCTTTCTTT,CASSTGTGLRSTEAFF
TRBJ1-1,once,TRBV19,16,TRBD1,TGTGCCAGTAGTTTAGGACAGGGGGGTTTGGGCACTGAAGCTTTCTTT,CASSLGQGGLGTEAFF
TRBJ2-1,NA,TRBV6-5,14,TRBD2,TGTGCCAGCATCACTAGCGGGGGATACAATGAGCAGTTCTTC,CASITSGGYNEQFF
TRBJ2-1,NA,TRBV3-1/TRBV3-2,16,NA,TGTGCCAGCAGCATACGGACAGTCGGTTTCAATGGTGAGCAGTTCTTC,CASSIRTVGFNGEQFF
TRBJ1-4,NA,TRBV5-4,14,TRBD1,TGTGCCAGCAGCCCGGGGACAGGGCGGGTGGAACTGTTTTTT,CASSPGTGRVELFF